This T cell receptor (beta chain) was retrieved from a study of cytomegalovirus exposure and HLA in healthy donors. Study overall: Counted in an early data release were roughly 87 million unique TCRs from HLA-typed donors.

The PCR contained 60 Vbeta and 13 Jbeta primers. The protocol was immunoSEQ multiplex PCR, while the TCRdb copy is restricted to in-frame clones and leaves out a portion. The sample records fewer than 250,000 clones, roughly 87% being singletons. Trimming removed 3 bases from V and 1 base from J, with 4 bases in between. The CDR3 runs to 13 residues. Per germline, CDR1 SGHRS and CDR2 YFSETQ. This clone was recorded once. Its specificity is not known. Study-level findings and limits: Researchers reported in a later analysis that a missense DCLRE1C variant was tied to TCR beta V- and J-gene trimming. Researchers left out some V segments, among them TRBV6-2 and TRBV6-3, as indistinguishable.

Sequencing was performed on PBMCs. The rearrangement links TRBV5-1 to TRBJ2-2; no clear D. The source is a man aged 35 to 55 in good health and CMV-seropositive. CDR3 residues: CASSSLNTGELFF. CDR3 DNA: TGCGCCAGCAGCTCCCTGAACACCGGGGAGCTGTTTTTT.